This is a list of T cell receptor beta chains from one sample in a study of OX40 agonist ivuxolimab in advanced cancers. The method was immunoSEQ multiplex PCR; TCRdb's version includes in-frame clones alone and lacks a portion of them. The table includes roughly 77,000 clones, roughly 92% detected once. The specimen comprised CD4+ or CD8+ T cells sorted from blood, sampled in a trial of the OX40 agonist ivuxolimab. These receptors were taken from an adult with an advanced solid tumor such as melanoma, head and neck, liver or kidney cancer. The CDR3 runs from the conserved cysteine through the conserved F or W. The D gene is left open where the match is weak. Not all rows give a size; the values are once, few, many and, for expanded clones, a class.

V: TRBV12-5
size: -
D: -
J: TRBJ2-1
CDR3: CASGSGFISPGHPGDEQFF

V: TRBV7-7
size: -
D: TRBD2
J: TRBJ2-1
CDR3: CASSLDGTSGSSYNEQFF

V: TRBV7-6
size: -
D: -
J: TRBJ1-2
CDR3: CASSPDGGPYGYTF

V: TRBV30
size: -
D: -
J: TRBJ2-2
CDR3: CAWIGAGMDLNTGELFF

V: TRBV7-9
size: -
D: -
J: TRBJ2-5
CDR3: CASSIPSGHLQETQYF

V: TRBV7-2
size: -
D: TRBD1
J: TRBJ1-1
CDR3: CASSFRDRGIEAFF

V: TRBV6-1
size: few
D: TRBD2
J: TRBJ2-3
CDR3: CASHKAGGGTDTQYF

V: TRBV19
size: -
D: -
J: TRBJ2-1
CDR3: CASSIAGSAEQFF

V: TRBV7-6
size: -
D: -
J: TRBJ1-1
CDR3: CASSRDVEPIEAFF

V: TRBV5-6
size: -
D: TRBD2
J: TRBJ2-5
CDR3: CASSRGLAGAKTQYF

V: TRBV16
size: -
D: TRBD2
J: TRBJ2-2
CDR3: CASSRLAGGSNTGELFF

V: TRBV12-5
size: -
D: TRBD1
J: TRBJ1-2
CDR3: CASGPGTDIYGYTF

V: TRBV6-1
size: -
D: TRBD2
J: TRBJ2-5
CDR3: CASSESVLAGAQETQYF

V: TRBV5-6
size: -
D: -
J: TRBJ2-3
CDR3: CASSLVGGQGGTDTQYF

V: TRBV2
size: -
D: TRBD1
J: TRBJ2-7
CDR3: CASRGQGPPYEQYF

V: TRBV11-2
size: -
D: -
J: TRBJ2-1
CDR3: CASSLAVRGDEQFF

V: TRBV9
size: once
D: TRBD1
J: TRBJ2-2
CDR3: CASSPGTGNTGELFF

V: TRBV11-3
size: -
D: TRBD2
J: TRBJ2-1
CDR3: CASSLSRLAGNEQFF

V: TRBV27
size: once
D: TRBD2
J: TRBJ2-1
CDR3: CASMGAGGYNEQFF

V: TRBV7-6
size: -
D: -
J: TRBJ1-1
CDR3: CASSFGDGNTEAFF

V: TRBV10-3
size: once
D: TRBD2
J: TRBJ2-1
CDR3: CAVSGGAQGNEQFF

V: TRBV7-6
size: -
D: TRBD1
J: TRBJ1-3
CDR3: CASSLDRGPGNTIYF

V: TRBV11-3
size: once
D: TRBD2
J: TRBJ2-1
CDR3: CASSLGGSGGNFGNEQFF

V: TRBV5-1
size: -
D: TRBD1
J: TRBJ2-7
CDR3: CASSSPPGQGTYEQYF

V: TRBV7-9
size: -
D: -
J: TRBJ1-2
CDR3: CASSPPRKANYGYTF

V: TRBV6-5
size: -
D: -
J: TRBJ1-1
CDR3: CASSYPGISEAFF

V: TRBV4-3
size: -
D: -
J: TRBJ1-1
CDR3: CASSQVTGLNTEAFF

V: TRBV5-1
size: once
D: -
J: TRBJ1-1
CDR3: CASSSRTVPWNTEAFF

V: TRBV6-5
size: -
D: TRBD1
J: TRBJ2-6
CDR3: CASSLQGAFFGLTF